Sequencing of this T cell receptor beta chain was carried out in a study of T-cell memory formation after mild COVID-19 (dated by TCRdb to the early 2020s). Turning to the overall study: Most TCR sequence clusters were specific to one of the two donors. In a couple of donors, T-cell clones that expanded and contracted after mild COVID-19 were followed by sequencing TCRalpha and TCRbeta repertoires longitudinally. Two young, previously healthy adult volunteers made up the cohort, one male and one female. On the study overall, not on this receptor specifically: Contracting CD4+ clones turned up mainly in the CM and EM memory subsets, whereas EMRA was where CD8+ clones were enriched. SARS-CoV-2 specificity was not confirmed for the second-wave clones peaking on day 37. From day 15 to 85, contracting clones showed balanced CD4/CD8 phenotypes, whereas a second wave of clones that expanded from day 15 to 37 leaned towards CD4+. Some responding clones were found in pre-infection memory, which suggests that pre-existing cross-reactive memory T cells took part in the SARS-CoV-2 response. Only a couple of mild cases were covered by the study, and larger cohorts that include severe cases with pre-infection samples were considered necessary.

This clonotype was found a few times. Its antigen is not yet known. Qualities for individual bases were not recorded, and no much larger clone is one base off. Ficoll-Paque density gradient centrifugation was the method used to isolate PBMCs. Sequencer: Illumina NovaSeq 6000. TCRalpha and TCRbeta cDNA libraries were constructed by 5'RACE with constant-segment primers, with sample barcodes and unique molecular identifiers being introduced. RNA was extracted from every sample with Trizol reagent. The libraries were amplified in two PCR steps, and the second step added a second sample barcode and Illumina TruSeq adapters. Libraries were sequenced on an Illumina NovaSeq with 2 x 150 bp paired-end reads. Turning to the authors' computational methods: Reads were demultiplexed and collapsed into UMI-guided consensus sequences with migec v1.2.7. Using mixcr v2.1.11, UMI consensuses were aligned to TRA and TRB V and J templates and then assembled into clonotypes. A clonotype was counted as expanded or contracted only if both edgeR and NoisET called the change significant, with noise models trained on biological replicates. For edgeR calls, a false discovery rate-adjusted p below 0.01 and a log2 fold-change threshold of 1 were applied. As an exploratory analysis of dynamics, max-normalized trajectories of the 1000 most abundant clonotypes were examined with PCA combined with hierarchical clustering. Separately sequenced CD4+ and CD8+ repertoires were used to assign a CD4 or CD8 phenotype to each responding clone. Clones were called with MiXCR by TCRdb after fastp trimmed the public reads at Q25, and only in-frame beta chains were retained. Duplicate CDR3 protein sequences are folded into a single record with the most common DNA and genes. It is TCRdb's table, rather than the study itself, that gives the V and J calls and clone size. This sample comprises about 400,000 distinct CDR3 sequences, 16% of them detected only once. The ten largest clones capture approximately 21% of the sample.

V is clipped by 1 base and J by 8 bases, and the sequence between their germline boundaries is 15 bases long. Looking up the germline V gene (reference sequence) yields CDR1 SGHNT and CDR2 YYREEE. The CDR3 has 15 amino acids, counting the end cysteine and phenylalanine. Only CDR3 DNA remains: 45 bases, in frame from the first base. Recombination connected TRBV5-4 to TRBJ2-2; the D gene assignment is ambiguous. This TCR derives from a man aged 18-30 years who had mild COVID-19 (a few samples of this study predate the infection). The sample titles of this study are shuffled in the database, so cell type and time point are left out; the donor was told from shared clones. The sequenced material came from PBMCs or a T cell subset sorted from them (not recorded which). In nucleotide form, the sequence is TGTGCCAGCAGCTTGAAACAGCTATCTGAGGGGGAGCTGTTTTTT. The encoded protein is CASSLKQLSEGELFF.